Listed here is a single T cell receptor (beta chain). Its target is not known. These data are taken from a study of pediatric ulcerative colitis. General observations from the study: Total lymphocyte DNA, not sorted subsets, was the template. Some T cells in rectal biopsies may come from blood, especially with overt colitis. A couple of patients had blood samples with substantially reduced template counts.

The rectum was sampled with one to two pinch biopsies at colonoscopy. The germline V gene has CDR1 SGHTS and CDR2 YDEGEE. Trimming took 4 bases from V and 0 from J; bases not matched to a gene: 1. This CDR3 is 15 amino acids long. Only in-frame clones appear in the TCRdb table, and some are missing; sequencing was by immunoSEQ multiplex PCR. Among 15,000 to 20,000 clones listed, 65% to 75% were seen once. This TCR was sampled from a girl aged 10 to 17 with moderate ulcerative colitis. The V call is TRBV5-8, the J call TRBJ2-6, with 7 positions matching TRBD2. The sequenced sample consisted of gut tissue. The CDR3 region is CASSREDSGANVLTF. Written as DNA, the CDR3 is TGTGCCAGCAGCCGGGAGGACTCTGGGGCCAACGTCCTGACTTTC.